The 13 T cell receptor beta chains below all came from one sample that was sequenced in a study of shared clonotypes between healthy human individuals. Only in-frame clones appear in the TCRdb table, and some are missing; sequencing was by immunoSEQ multiplex PCR. The sample carries 600,000 to 700,000 clones, about 80% recorded once. Source material: memory CD4+ T cells sorted from blood. Sample subset: CD45RA-negative fraction. All receptors derive from a woman aged 30 to 39 in good health.

This clone showed up many times. This chain links TRBV28 with TRBJ2-7; D possibly corresponds to TRBD1 (5 bases). Deletions cut 9 bases from V and 2 bases from J, with 14 bases between. This CDR3 contains 13 residues. The germline V gene encodes CDR1 MDHEN and CDR2 SYDVKM. This CDR3 is CASGANEAYEQYF. The CDR3 nucleotides read TGTGCCAGTGGGGCTAACGAAGCCTACGAGCAGTACTTC.

Concerning this clone: The same CDR3 arises from other DNA sequences in this sample as well. The chain recombines TRBV28 with TRBJ1-2; TRBD1 might be the D (5 bases). V lost 4 bases and J lost 3, with 6 bases in between. CDR3 length: 12 amino acids. Germline V CDR1 and CDR2: MDHEN, SYDVKM. The CDR3, as DNA: TGTGCCAGCAGTTGGGGGGACTATGGCTACACCTTC. Its protein product is CASSWGDYGYTF.

The chain is built from TRBV6-4 and TRBJ2-7; D gene unclear. Germline values: CDR1 MRHNA, CDR2 SNTAGT. The CDR3 contains 15 residues. Trimming cost V 0 bases and J 5 bases, with 14 bases left between them. The CDR3: CASSDSNAGLHEQYF. CDR3 coding DNA: TGTGCCAGCAGTGACTCGAACGCTGGCCTCCACGAGCAGTACTTC.

This chain links TRBV25-1 with TRBJ2-7; TRBD1 matches 7 bases. The V gene's germline CDR1 is MGHDK and CDR2 SYGVNS. The J segment lost 2 bases and the V segment lost 3 bases, leaving 4 bases of the junction unmatched. The CDR3 runs 14 residues. The CDR3 sequence is CASSDRDRTYEQYF. The CDR3 bases are TGTGCCAGCAGTGACCGGGACAGAACCTACGAGCAGTACTTC.

V gene TRBV2 combines with J gene TRBJ2-3, with 8 bases that match TRBD2. V dropped 5 bases and J dropped 5; count of bases not matched to a gene: 3. The CDR3 sequence is 13 residues long. Germline loops: CDR1 SNHLY, CDR2 FYNNEI. The CDR3 spells CASSYGGGDTQYF. CDR3 nucleotides: TGTGCCAGCAGTTACGGGGGGGGAGATACGCAGTATTTT.

The V gene is TRBV2, the J gene TRBJ2-7; unclear D gene. Trimming stripped 8 bases from V and 3 bases from J, with 11 bases between. CDR3 length: 12 residues. Germline V gene lookup returns CDR1 SNHLY and CDR2 FYNNEI. The CDR3 DNA is TGTGCCAGCGGAGAGTTGGGCTACGAGCAGTACTTC. Translated, it gives CASGELGYEQYF.

V gene TRBV7-7 combines with J gene TRBJ1-1; a weak D match, TRBD1 (6 bases). The V gene lost 5 bases and the J gene lost 1 base, with 14 bases spanning the gap. Germline V CDR1 and CDR2: SSHAT, FNYEAQ (reference sequence). The CDR3 runs 15 residues. The CDR3 nucleotides read TGTGCCAGCAGCCCCATTTCAGGGGAGAACACTGAAGCTTTCTTT. It codes for CASSPISGENTEAFF.

The J gene is TRBJ2-3, the V gene TRBV11-2, with 7 bases fitting TRBD1. V shed 4 bases and J 4 bases; nucleotides not matched to a gene: 2. The germline gives CDR1 SGHAT, CDR2 FQNNGV. The CDR3 spans 13 residues. CDR3 region: CASSSTGADTQYF. DNA of the CDR3: TGTGCCAGCAGCTCAACAGGGGCAGATACGCAGTATTTT.

The chain recombines TRBV5-8 with TRBJ2-5; D assignment may be TRBD1 or TRBD2 (6 bases each). Germline CDR1 SGHTS, CDR2 YDEGEE. The CDR3 has 12 residues. The V gene lost 9 bases and the J gene lost 4 bases, with 13 bases spanning the gap. CDR3 bases: TGTGCCACCAAACAGGGAGGAGAGACCCAGTACTTC. Translation: CATKQGGETQYF.

V usage is TRBV5-1 and J usage is TRBJ2-6, with D possibly matching TRBD1 (6 bases). Trimming took 2 bases from V and 4 from J, leaving 19 bases between them. The CDR3 totals 18 residues. The germline CDR1 and CDR2 sequences are SGHRS and YFSETQ. The CDR3 spells CASSFTGSTLRGANVLTF. CDR3 bases: TGCGCCAGCAGCTTTACAGGGAGCACTTTGAGAGGGGCCAACGTCCTGACTTTC.

This clone occurred a few times. Within the sample, other DNA sequences also encode this same CDR3. The gene calls are TRBV5-4 and TRBJ2-5; TRBD2 aligns across 12 bases. Germline trimming cut 4 bases from V and 4 bases from J; bases unmatched to any gene: 5. This CDR3 region has 15 residues. In germline, CDR1 is SGHNT, CDR2 YYREEE (reference sequence). CDR3: CASSLAGGPGETQYF. The CDR3 DNA is TGTGCCAGCAGCCTAGCGGGAGGGCCCGGAGAGACCCAGTACTTC.

The genes are TRBV5-4 and TRBJ2-1; 7 bases fit TRBD2. CDR1 SGHNT and CDR2 YYREEE come from the germline V gene (reference sequence). With 2 bases clipped from V and 7 bases from J, the junction kept 12 bases outside the gene matches. There are 16 residues in the CDR3. The CDR3 DNA reads TGTGCCAGCAGCTTTTTTGGGGCGGGAGAGAGAAATGAGCAGTTCTTC. Its protein is CASSFFGAGERNEQFF.

The chain is built from TRBV21-1 and TRBJ2-5; no DNA check was done on the table's D call, TRBD2. TRBV21-1 corresponds to a pseudogene. This CDR3 is built from 21 residues. CDR3 in amino acids: CASSKVGGDIPRLAGGKTQYF. DNA for the CDR3: TGTGCCAGCAGCAAAGTCGGCGGTGACATACCAAGACTAGCGGGAGGGAAGACCCAGTACTTC.